These 11 T cell receptor beta chains came from one sample sequenced in a study of shared clonotypes between healthy human individuals. Using immunoSEQ multiplex PCR, the repertoire was profiled, and TCRdb retains in-frame clones only, with some absent. The profile covers under 2,500,000 clones, with approximately 96% appearing a single time and 0.1% to 0.15% taken by the ten largest. Sequencing input: naive CD4+ T cells sorted from blood. Noted subset: CD45RA+ positively selected. The receptors were gathered from a man aged 18 to 29 in good health.

This rearrangement joins TRBV5-1 to TRBJ1-5; maybe TRBD1 (5 bases). With 4 bases removed from V and 1 base from J, the gap between germline ends came to 9 bases. Germline-derived CDR1 and CDR2 are SGHRS and YFSETQ. This CDR3 comprises 14 residues. CDR3 sequence: CASSPGASNQPQHF. DNA for the CDR3: TGCGCCAGCAGCCCCGGGGCCAGCAATCAGCCCCAGCATTTT.

The rearrangement links TRBV5-1 to TRBJ1-1, with 7 positions matching TRBD1. Germline assignment: CDR1 SGHRS and CDR2 YFSETQ. J lost 4 bases, V lost 4 bases, and 4 bases had no gene match. This CDR3 has 13 residues. CDR3 protein: CASSATGSTEAFF. CDR3 DNA: TGCGCCAGCAGCGCGACAGGGAGCACTGAAGCTTTCTTT.

The chain employs TRBV9 and TRBJ1-4; D is unresolved. V lost 4 bases, J lost 7 bases, and 17 bases lay in between. Germline CDR1 reads SGDLS; CDR2 reads YYNGEE. The CDR3 is 15 residues long. The CDR3 DNA sequence: TGTGCCAGCAGCTCCGGGGTTATGATGGGTGAAAAACTGTTTTTT. Its protein product is CASSSGVMMGEKLFF.

The V and J genes are TRBV6-5 and TRBJ2-7; no firm D call. The CDR3 extends over 14 amino acids. The germline gives CDR1 MNHEY, CDR2 SVGAGI. Trimming shortened V by 5 bases and J by 3 bases, and 14 bases separated the two germline ends. The CDR3 spells CASSPRAPGYEQYF. CDR3 DNA: TGTGCCAGCAGTCCCCGGGCTCCTGGCTACGAGCAGTACTTC.

This chain connects TRBV6-5 to TRBJ2-3; 10 nucleotides line up with TRBD2. Germline lookup yields CDR1 MNHEY and CDR2 SVGAGI. The J segment lost 2 bases and the V segment lost 5 bases, leaving 4 bases of the junction unmatched. The CDR3 contains 15 residues. CDR3 in DNA: TGTGCCAGCAGTCCACTAGCGGGAAACACAGATACGCAGTATTTT. Protein sequence: CASSPLAGNTDTQYF.

The gene calls are TRBV9 and TRBJ2-7; 9 nucleotides line up with TRBD2. This CDR3 region has 15 residues. V lost 5 bases, J lost 0 bases, and 6 bases stayed unmatched. In germline, CDR1 is SGDLS, CDR2 YYNGEE. The CDR3 spells CASSPGLASSYEQYF. The CDR3 DNA reads as TGTGCCAGCAGTCCCGGACTAGCGAGCTCCTACGAGCAGTACTTC.

This sequence joins TRBV9 and TRBJ2-7; 11 bases align to TRBD2. V lost 3 bases and J lost 4; bases outside the gene matches: 0. The CDR3 is 13 residues long. The germline V gene has CDR1 SGDLS and CDR2 YYNGEE. The CDR3 region has the DNA TGTGCCAGCAGCGCTAGCGGGGGGTACGAGCAGTACTTC. Translation: CASSASGGYEQYF.

The chain employs TRBV28 and TRBJ2-5; D perhaps matches TRBD1 (6 bases). Germline V gene data show CDR1 as MDHEN and CDR2 as SYDVKM. The germline V and J ends were trimmed by 5 bases and 4 bases, with 11 bases remaining between them. This CDR3 spans 13 amino acids. This CDR3 is CASSTGMPETQYF. The CDR3, as DNA: TGTGCCAGCAGTACAGGGATGCCAGAGACCCAGTACTTC.

The chain couples TRBV7-2 to TRBJ1-1, with D hard to call. Per germline, CDR1 SGHTA and CDR2 FQGNSA. Trimming stripped 2 bases from V and 10 bases from J, with 11 bases between. This CDR3 has 12 amino acids. CDR3 protein: CASSLREGLAFF. CDR3 nucleotides: TGTGCCAGCAGCTTACGGGAAGGCTTAGCTTTCTTT.

Details on this clone: Other DNA sequences in this specimen translate into the identical CDR3. The V and J genes are TRBV6-5 and TRBJ1-1; TRBD1 matches 7 bases. V lost 0 bases and J lost 6; bases outside the gene matches: 4. This CDR3 has 14 amino acids. Germline values: CDR1 MNHEY, CDR2 SVGAGI. The CDR3 reads CASSYSTGVAEAFF. The CDR3 region has the DNA TGTGCCAGCAGTTACTCTACAGGGGTCGCTGAAGCTTTCTTT.

Worth noting for this clone: Other DNA sequences within the sample encode an identical CDR3. The rearrangement joins TRBV7-8 to TRBJ1-3, with D perhaps matching TRBD1 (5 bases). The CDR3 length is 15 residues. Per the germline V gene, CDR1 is SGHVS and CDR2 is FQNEAQ. Trimming took 5 bases from V and 0 from J, leaving 11 bases between them. Here the CDR3 DNA reads TGTGCCAGCAGCAACCGCGACAGCTCTGGAAACACCATATATTTT. Translation gives CASSNRDSSGNTIYF.